Below are 27 T cell receptor beta chains sequenced from a single sample in a study of cytomegalovirus exposure and HLA in healthy donors. Primers: 60 Vbeta forward and 13 Jbeta reverse. Data came from immunoSEQ multiplex PCR; TCRdb stores just in-frame clones and leaves some out. The data contain 100,000 to 120,000 clones, under 85% of them singletons. Sequenced sample: PBMCs. The receptors here all came from a man younger than 45 in good health and CMV-seronegative.

The V and J genes are TRBV5-1 and TRBJ2-5, with 9 bases that match TRBD1. V shed 5 bases and J 5 bases; nucleotides not matched to a gene: 10. CDR3 length: 15 amino acids. Germline V gives CDR1 SGHRS, CDR2 YFSETQ. The CDR3 DNA follows: TGCGCCAGCAGTGCACAGGACAGGGGTGCGGAGACCCAGTACTTC. Translating it yields CASSAQDRGAETQYF.

The chain couples TRBV5-6 to TRBJ2-5; 11 bases fit TRBD2. This CDR3 has 17 amino acids. V shed 4 bases, J shed 6 bases, and the junction held 14 bases outside the gene matches. Germline V lookup: CDR1 SGHDT, CDR2 YYEEEE. The CDR3 coding sequence is TGTGCCAGCAGCCCTAATCCCCGACTAGCGGGGCGGAAGACCCAGTACTTC. It translates to CASSPNPRLAGRKTQYF.

The chain is built from TRBV5-1 and TRBJ1-2; D might be TRBD1 (5 bases). Between the trimmed V and J ends, which lost 4 bases and 1 base, there was a span of 8 bases. The CDR3 is 13 amino acids. Germline lookup yields CDR1 SGHRS and CDR2 YFSETQ. This CDR3 reads CASSQTDNYGYTF. CDR3 sequence (DNA): TGCGCCAGCAGCCAGACAGATAACTATGGCTACACCTTC.

This chain links TRBV5-6 with TRBJ2-7; 7 nucleotides line up with TRBD1. This CDR3 has 15 amino acids. CDR1 SGHDT and CDR2 YYEEEE come from the germline V gene. Trimming removed 3 bases from V and 3 bases from J; junction bases left unmatched: 9. The CDR3 DNA is TGTGCCAGCAGCTCTTATCTGACAGGGATCTACGAGCAGTACTTC. It codes for CASSSYLTGIYEQYF. Full variable domain (rest looked up from reference TRBV5-6 and TRBJ2-7): DAGVTQSPTHLIKTRGQQVTLRCSPKSGHDTVSWYQQALGQGPQFIFQYYEEEERQRGNFPDRFSGHQFPNYSSELNVNALLLGDSALYLCASSSYLTGIYEQYFGPGTRLTVT.

The genes are TRBV9 and TRBJ1-2, with D maybe TRBD1 (5 bases). Germline CDR1 SGDLS, CDR2 YYNGEE. The CDR3 runs 14 residues. Deletions cut 4 bases from V and 5 bases from J, with 15 bases between. DNA of the CDR3: TGTGCCAGCAGCCCCCAGGGAAGCCCATATGGCTACACCTTC. Translated: CASSPQGSPYGYTF.

The rearrangement joins TRBV7-6 to TRBJ1-2; 7 bases line up with TRBD1. This CDR3 is built from 15 residues. V lost 2 bases and J lost 2; bases outside the gene matches: 5. The germline V gene has CDR1 SGHVS and CDR2 FNYEAQ. The CDR3 spells CASSLIRGANYGYTF. CDR3 nucleotide sequence: TGTGCCAGCAGCTTAATCAGGGGGGCCAACTATGGCTACACCTTC.

The chain's CDR3 is CASSLQGAHTEAFF. The CDR3 bases are TGTGCCAGCAGTTTACAGGGGGCGCACACTGAAGCTTTCTTT. The chain has TRBV27 and TRBJ1-1, with TRBD1 identical over 8 bases. The length of the CDR3 is 14 residues. Germline V gene lookup returns CDR1 MNHEY and CDR2 SMNVEV (reference sequence). V gave up 2 bases and J gave up 3 bases; unmatched junction bases: 2.

V usage is TRBV19 and J usage is TRBJ2-7, with 10 bases matching TRBD1. The junction had 4 bases not matched to a gene; V was cut back by 2 bases and J by 3 bases. The CDR3 consists of 15 residues. In germline, CDR1 is LNHDA, CDR2 SQIVND (reference sequence). The CDR3 sequence: CASSISGDRGYEQYF. CDR3 in DNA: TGTGCCAGTAGTATATCGGGGGACAGGGGCTACGAGCAGTACTTC.

This clone came up a few times. V gene TRBV19 combines with J gene TRBJ1-1; D unclear. Germline lookup yields CDR1 LNHDA and CDR2 SQIVND (reference sequence). The CDR3 extends over 13 amino acids. The V end was cut by 5 bases, the J end by 2 bases, with 9 bases between. The CDR3 DNA sequence: TGTGCCAGTAGTTCACAGTCCAACACTGAAGCTTTCTTT. Its protein is CASSSQSNTEAFF.

The chain carries TRBV2 and TRBJ2-2, with D tentatively TRBD2 (6 bases). Trimming stripped 8 bases from V and 2 bases from J, with 12 bases between. The germline V gene encodes CDR1 SNHLY and CDR2 FYNNEI. This CDR3 has 14 residues. CDR3 protein: CASAREYNTGELFF. The CDR3 coding sequence is TGTGCCAGCGCGCGGGAATATAACACCGGGGAGCTGTTTTTT.

This clone was seen more than once but under ten times. This sequence joins TRBV19 and TRBJ2-1, with D tentatively TRBD1 (5 bases). This CDR3 contains 15 residues. V lost 1 base to trimming and J lost 10 bases, with 17 bases between them. The germline gives CDR1 LNHDA, CDR2 SQIVND (reference sequence). Written as DNA, the CDR3 is TGTGCCAGTAGTATAGGAACAGGACCGGGTGTGGAGCAGTTCTTC. Its protein product is CASSIGTGPGVEQFF.

V gene TRBV4-3 combines with J gene TRBJ1-2; D is undetermined. The V end was cut by 2 bases, the J end by 5 bases, with 12 bases between. The CDR3 has 14 residues. Germline CDR1 LGHNA, CDR2 YSLEER. CDR3: CASSQRELGYGYTF. DNA for the CDR3: TGCGCCAGCAGCCAAAGGGAGTTGGGGTATGGCTACACCTTC.

This clone was picked up a small number of times. The rearrangement joins TRBV6-1 to TRBJ1-4; D is uncertain. The CDR3 has 14 residues. The germline V gene encodes CDR1 MNHNS and CDR2 SASEGT. The V end lost 6 bases, the J end lost 3 bases, and 11 bases lay between the germline ends. The DNA for the CDR3 is TGTGCCAGCAGGGCTAGTTTGTCTAATGAAAAACTGTTTTTT. The encoded protein is CASRASLSNEKLFF.

The rearrangement links TRBV27 to TRBJ1-5; 8 nucleotides align to TRBD1. The germline V gene has CDR1 MNHEY and CDR2 SMNVEV (reference sequence). The CDR3 sequence is 13 residues long. V trimming: 8 bases; J trimming: 6 bases; junction bases outside the gene matches: 6. The CDR3 nucleotides read TGTGCCAGCGCAGGGGGCGAAAGTCAGCCCCAGCATTTT. It yields the protein CASAGGESQPQHF.

As regards this clone: Other DNA variants within this sample encode the same CDR3. V gene TRBV9 combines with J gene TRBJ1-2; D uncertain. CDR3 length equals 13 residues. The germline gives CDR1 SGDLS, CDR2 YYNGEE. Between the trimmed V and J ends, which lost 0 bases and 2 bases, there was a span of 5 bases. CDR3: CASSVAGNYGYTF. The CDR3 DNA is TGTGCCAGCAGCGTAGCCGGGAACTATGGCTACACCTTC.

This clone was seen more than once but under ten times. This chain joins TRBV6-5 and TRBJ1-3, with 8 bases lining up with TRBD1. The CDR3 runs 15 residues. Germline CDR1 MNHEY, CDR2 SVGAGI. V gave up 5 bases and J gave up 3 bases; unmatched junction bases: 6. In nucleotides, the CDR3 is TGTGCCAGCAGTCCACAGGGACAGGTTGGAAACACCATATATTTT. It translates to CASSPQGQVGNTIYF.

V gene TRBV7-2 combines with J gene TRBJ1-3; a possible D gene is TRBD1 (5 bases). V was pared by 4 bases and J by 1 base, with 8 bases between. Germline V gives CDR1 SGHTA, CDR2 FQGNSA. The CDR3 totals 14 residues. The CDR3 coding sequence is TGTGCCAGCAGCTCACAGGCTTCTGGAAACACCATATATTTT. Translation gives CASSSQASGNTIYF.

The chain has TRBV15 and TRBJ2-2, with 9 bases identical to TRBD2. V trimming: 6 bases; J trimming: 5 bases; junction bases outside the gene matches: 4. Germline CDR1 LNHNV, CDR2 YYDKDF (reference sequence). This CDR3 has 14 residues. This CDR3 is CATSAGGETGELFF. CDR3 nucleotides: TGTGCCACCAGTGCGGGGGGGGAAACCGGGGAGCTGTTTTTT.

As to this clone: Additional DNA sequences in this sample encode the identical CDR3. The chain combines TRBV6-5 with TRBJ1-5; D is uncertain. Germline V CDR1 and CDR2: MNHEY, SVGAGI. Trimming removed 3 bases from V and 2 bases from J, with 8 bases in between. This CDR3 has 14 amino acids. CDR3 sequence reads: CASSYGQGNQPQHF. In DNA form, the CDR3 reads TGTGCCAGCAGTTATGGGCAGGGCAATCAGCCCCAGCATTTT.

This rearrangement joins TRBV7-6 to TRBJ2-2, with D possibly being TRBD2 (5 bases). In germline, CDR1 is SGHVS, CDR2 FNYEAQ. This CDR3 contains 16 residues. Trimming stripped 2 bases from V and 4 bases from J, with 14 bases between. The CDR3 here is CASSLNSGESTGELFF. The CDR3 nucleotides read TGTGCCAGCAGCTTAAACTCTGGGGAGTCCACCGGGGAGCTGTTTTTT.

This rearrangement joins TRBV7-9 to TRBJ2-7; TRBD2 might be the D (5 bases). The CDR3 runs to 14 residues. Trimming left V 7 bases short and J 0 bases short, with 13 bases between. The germline CDR1 and CDR2 sequences are SEHNR and FQNEAQ (reference sequence). In DNA form, the CDR3 reads TGTGCCAGCACCACACCGGGGTACTCCTACGAGCAGTACTTC. As protein: CASTTPGYSYEQYF.

This clone was seen more than once but under ten times. This rearrangement joins TRBV5-8 to TRBJ1-4, with 8 bases that match TRBD1. V lost 2 bases, J lost 8 bases, and 8 bases stayed unmatched. The CDR3 has 15 amino acids. Germline loops: CDR1 SGHTS, CDR2 YDEGEE. The CDR3 bases are TGTGCCAGCAGCTTACAGACAGGGGTCGGCGAAAAACTGTTTTTT. Protein product: CASSLQTGVGEKLFF.

The chain is built from TRBV29-1 and TRBJ1-4; D might be TRBD1 (5 bases). The germline gives CDR1 SQVTM, CDR2 ANQGSEA. Trimming left V 2 bases short and J 6 bases short, with 10 bases between. The CDR3 consists of 13 residues. The CDR3 sequence: CSVEHGGHEKLFF. The CDR3 DNA reads as TGCAGCGTTGAACACGGGGGACATGAAAAACTGTTTTTT. Looking up the rest from reference TRBV29-1 and TRBJ1-4 gives the full variable domain: SAVISQKPSRDICQRGTSLTIQCQVDSQVTMMFWYRQQPGQSLTLIATANQGSEATYESGFVIDKFPISRPNLTFSTLTVSNMSPEDSSIYLCSVEHGGHEKLFFGSGTQLSVL.

This clone was observed once. Here the CDR3 reads CASSLEQGYYEQYF. CDR3 nucleotides: TGCGCCAGCAGCTTGGAACAGGGATACTACGAGCAGTACTTC. This chain connects TRBV5-1 to TRBJ2-7; tentative D call: TRBD1 (6 bases). This CDR3 comprises 14 residues. Germline assignment: CDR1 SGHRS and CDR2 YFSETQ. The ends were cut back, 0 bases at V and 3 bases at J, with 10 bases in the middle.

The chain is built from TRBV6-6 and TRBJ1-2; 9 bases align to TRBD1. Looked up from germline, CDR1 is MNHNY and CDR2 is SVGAGI (reference sequence). CDR3 length: 14 amino acids. Unmatched junction bases numbered 7, after V lost 7 bases and J lost 4 bases. DNA for the CDR3: TGTGCCAGCAACAGGGACAGGGAAGTCTATGGCTACACCTTC. Protein: CASNRDREVYGYTF.

This sequence joins TRBV6-1 and TRBJ2-3; 15 bases match TRBD2. CDR1 MNHNS and CDR2 SASEGT come from the germline V gene. J lost 4 bases, V lost 4 bases, and 0 bases had no gene match. This CDR3 has 15 residues. The CDR3 sequence: CASSGTSGGADTQYF. Here the CDR3 DNA reads TGTGCCAGCAGTGGGACTAGCGGGGGGGCAGATACGCAGTATTTT.

The gene calls are TRBV5-1 and TRBJ2-6, with 8 bases aligning to TRBD1. The CDR3 contains 19 residues. CDR1 SGHRS and CDR2 YFSETQ come from the germline V gene. V gave up 3 bases and J gave up 0 bases; unmatched junction bases: 11. The CDR3 is CASSYYSGTGGSGANVLTF. The CDR3 bases are TGCGCCAGCAGCTACTACTCCGGGACAGGCGGCTCTGGGGCCAACGTCCTGACTTTC.